This TCR beta chain appears in the sequencing data of a study of blood T cell repertoires in COVID-19. Overall study context: Samples taken during acute and convalescent COVID-19 were collected in the United States, Italy and Spain. T cells, B-cell-depleted T cells, or PBMCs supplied cDNA or gDNA.

This clone was found a few times. In the authors' workflow: Counts of nucleated cells, estimated from reference gene primer amplification, were obtained. Assay used: immunoSEQ multiplex PCR; TCRdb lists only in-frame clones, some missing. Clone size and the V and J calls come from that table; the DNA yielded D and trimming. The repertoire holds about 55,000 clones, with roughly 85% as singletons. After removal of 5 bases from V and 7 bases from J, the junction contained 13 bases not matched to a gene. CDR1 SGHAT and CDR2 FQNNGV come from the germline V gene. The CDR3 contains 15 residues. This chain connects TRBV11-2 to TRBJ2-5; TRBD1 matches at 7 bases. Sequencing input: peripheral blood. The TCR was taken from a human donor in a cohort sampled during active COVID-19. The CDR3 DNA reads as TGTGCCAGCAGCGGGAACAGGGGTTATCATGGGACCCAGTACTTC. It is translated as CASSGNRGYHGTQYF.